This T cell receptor beta chain was recorded in a study of blood T cell repertoires in COVID-19 (dated by TCRdb to about 2020). Context from the whole study: Samples from collaborators originated in the United States, Italy and Spain and spanned both the acute and convalescent phases of COVID-19. The material from the prospective study consisted of cDNA or gDNA derived from T cells, B-cell-depleted T cells, or PBMCs. Deeply sampled blood TCRbeta repertoires from subjects exposed to, actively infected with, or recovered from COVID-19 were included in the dataset. The sample metadata nearly always contained a de-identified subject ID, COVID-19 status, age in years and sex. Samples were obtained from the ongoing ImmuneRACE study (first 160 participants) and from 1,254 subjects provided by 6 global collaborators. The repertoires were released in a freely available public database meant as a resource for research on the immune response to SARS-CoV-2. Where available, HLA class I and class II types were obtained from metadata supplied by the sample provider rather than from assay-based typing. What the research found in general, with its limitations: Clinical and demographic metadata were provided uncurated, with the amount varying by source and participant.

TCRbeta CDR3 regions were amplified from genomic DNA by means of the immunoSEQ Assay, a bias-controlled multiplex PCR. For the original study's pipeline: Nucleated cell counts per sample were estimated from amplification of reference gene primers within the assay. Sequence reads were collapsed and filtered to measure the absolute abundance of every unique TCRbeta CDR3 rearrangement. For each sample, productive Simpson clonality was calculated as the square root of Simpson's diversity index across productive rearrangements. Sourced from immuneACCESS, this table was stored by TCRdb with only in-frame sequences that have V and J called. A share of the clones is absent; for the studies checked, an unresolved V gene accounts for under half, and the remainder has no known explanation. V and J calls and clone size are given by that table; D and trimming were obtained from the DNA. This sample holds approximately 93,000 clones; around 72% were observed only once. Approximately 14% of the sample is held by the ten biggest clonotypes.

V is reduced by 5 bases and J by 0 bases, leaving a spacing of 14 bases between them. The CDR3, from cysteine to phenylalanine, totals 15 residues. The sequence is cut down to CDR3 DNA, 45 bases in frame from base 1. The germline V gene encodes CDR1 SGHDT and CDR2 YYEEEE. Collaborating institutions collected whole blood in K2EDTA tubes following their own protocols. For TCRbeta analysis, collaborators shipped samples in one of three forms: frozen whole blood, isolated PBMCs, or DNA extracted from either of those sample types. With regard to this clone: Its antigen is unknown. No clone much larger than this one lies a single base away; base qualities are absent.

The sequenced sample consisted of peripheral blood. The sequence came from a woman over 75 with acute or convalescent COVID-19. The rearrangement combines TRBV5-6 with TRBJ2-5; TRBD1 might be the D gene, on 6 matching bases. The bases read TGTGCCAGCAGTTATTTCACAGGGTACCAAGAGACCCAGTACTTC. Translation gives CASSYFTGYQETQYF. Where the CDR3 stops, the reference TRBV5-6 and TRBJ2-5 genes take over; the full variable domain is DAGVTQSPTHLIKTRGQQVTLRCSPKSGHDTVSWYQQALGQGPQFIFQYYEEEERQRGNFPDRFSGHQFPNYSSELNVNALLLGDSALYLCASSYFTGYQETQYFGPGTRLLVL.